This T cell receptor beta chain was identified during a study of human T cells and chemical hapten exposure. The germline V gene has CDR1 SGHVS and CDR2 FQNEAQ. The CDR3 has 15 residues. Trimming stripped 1 base from V and 6 bases from J, with 13 bases between. This clonotype was picked up a small number of times. TCRdb reprocessed the RACE reads with MiXCR, giving one entry per CDR3 protein. The data show 90,000 to 140,000 distinct CDR3 sequences, 30% to 35% seen once. Time point here: patch test 3, about 24 weeks after DPC sensitization. Treatment in this sample: therapeutic diphenylcyclopropenone sensitization with weekly scalp DPC.

The chain combines TRBV7-8 with TRBJ2-1; perhaps TRBD2 as D (5 bases). The sequence came from a man aged 35 to 55 with alopecia areata. Some clones in this sample may be carry-over from other donors' samples. Sequences were derived from whole blood, sampled in connection with sensitization to the hapten diphenylcyclopropenone (DPC). This CDR3 reads CASSLGNPGGNEQFF. CDR3 bases: TGTGCCAGCAGCTTAGGGAACCCCGGAGGCAATGAGCAGTTCTTC. The complete variable domain, with remaining parts taken from reference TRBV7-8 and TRBJ2-1, reads GAGVSQSPRYKVAKRGQDVALRCDPISGHVSLFWYQQALGQGPEFLTYFQNEAQLDKSGLPSDRFFAERPEGSVSTLKIQRTQQEDSAVYLCASSLGNPGGNEQFFGPGTRLTVL.